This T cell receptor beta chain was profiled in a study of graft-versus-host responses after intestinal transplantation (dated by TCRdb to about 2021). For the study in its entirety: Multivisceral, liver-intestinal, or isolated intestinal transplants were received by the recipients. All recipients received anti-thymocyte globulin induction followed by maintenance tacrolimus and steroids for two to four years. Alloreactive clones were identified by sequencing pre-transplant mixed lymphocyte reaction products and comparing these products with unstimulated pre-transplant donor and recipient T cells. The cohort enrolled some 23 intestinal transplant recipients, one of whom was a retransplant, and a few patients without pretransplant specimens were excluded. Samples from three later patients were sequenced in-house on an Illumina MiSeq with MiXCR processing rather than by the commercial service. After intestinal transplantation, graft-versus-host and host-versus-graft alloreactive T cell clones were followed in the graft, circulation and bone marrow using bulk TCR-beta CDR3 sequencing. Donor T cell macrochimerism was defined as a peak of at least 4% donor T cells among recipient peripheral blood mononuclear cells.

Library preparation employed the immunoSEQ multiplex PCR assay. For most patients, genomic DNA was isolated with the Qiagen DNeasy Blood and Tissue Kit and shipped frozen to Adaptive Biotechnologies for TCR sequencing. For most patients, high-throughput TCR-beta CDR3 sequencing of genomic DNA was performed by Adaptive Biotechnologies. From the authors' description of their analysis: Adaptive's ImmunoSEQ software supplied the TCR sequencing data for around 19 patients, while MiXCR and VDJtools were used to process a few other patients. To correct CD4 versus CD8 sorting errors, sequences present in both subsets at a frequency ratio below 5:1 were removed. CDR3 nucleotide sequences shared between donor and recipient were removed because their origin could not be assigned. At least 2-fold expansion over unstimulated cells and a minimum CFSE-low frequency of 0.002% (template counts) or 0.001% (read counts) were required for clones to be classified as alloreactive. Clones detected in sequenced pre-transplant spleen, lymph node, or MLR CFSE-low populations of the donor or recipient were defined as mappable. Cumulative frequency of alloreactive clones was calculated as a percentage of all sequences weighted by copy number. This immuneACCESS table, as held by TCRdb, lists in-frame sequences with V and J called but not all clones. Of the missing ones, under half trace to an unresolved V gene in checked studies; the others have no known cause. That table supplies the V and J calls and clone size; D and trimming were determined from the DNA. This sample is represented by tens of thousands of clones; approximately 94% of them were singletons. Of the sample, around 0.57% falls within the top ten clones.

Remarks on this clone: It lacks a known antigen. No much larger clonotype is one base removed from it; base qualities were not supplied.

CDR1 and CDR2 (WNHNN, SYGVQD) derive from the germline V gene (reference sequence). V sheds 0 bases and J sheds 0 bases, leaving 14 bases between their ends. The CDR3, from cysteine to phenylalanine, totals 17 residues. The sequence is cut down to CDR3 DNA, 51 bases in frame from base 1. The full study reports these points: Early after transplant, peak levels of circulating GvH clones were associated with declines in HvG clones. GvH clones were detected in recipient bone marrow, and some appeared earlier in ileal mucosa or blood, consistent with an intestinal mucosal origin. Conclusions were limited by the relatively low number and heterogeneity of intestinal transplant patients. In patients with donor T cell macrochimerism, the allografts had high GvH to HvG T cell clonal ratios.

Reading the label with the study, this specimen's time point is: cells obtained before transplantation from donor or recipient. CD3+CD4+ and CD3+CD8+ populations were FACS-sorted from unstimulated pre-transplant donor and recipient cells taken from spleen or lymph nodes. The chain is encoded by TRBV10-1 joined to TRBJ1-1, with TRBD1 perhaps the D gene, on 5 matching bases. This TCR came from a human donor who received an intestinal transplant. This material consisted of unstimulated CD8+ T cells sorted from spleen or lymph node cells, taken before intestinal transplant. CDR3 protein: CASSESALGGVNTEAFF. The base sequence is TGCGCCAGCAGTGAGTCGGCACTCGGGGGGGTGAACACTGAAGCTTTCTTT.